Listed below are T cell receptor beta chains from one sample, sequenced in a study of T cells in Graves' hyperthyroidism and ophthalmopathy. TCRdb re-analysed the multiplex PCR reads in MiXCR, keeping a single row per CDR3 protein. Among hundreds of thousands of distinct CDR3 sequences listed, about a sixth were seen once. The source material was blood. These receptors were taken from a woman aged 18-29 years with Graves' hyperthyroidism that later progressed to Graves' ophthalmopathy. Both conserved end residues are part of each CDR3. D genes are given only for firm matches. Only some rows state a clone size, as once, few, many or a class for expanded clones.

v_gene	d_gene	abundance	j_gene	len	CDR3nt	CDR3aa
TRBV6-2/TRBV6-3	.	few	TRBJ2-7	15	TGTGCCAGCAGTCGAACCTGGACGGACTCCTACGAGCAGTACTTC	CASSRTWTDSYEQYF
TRBV28	.	many	TRBJ1-4	17	TGTGCCAGCAGTCGAATTGTGACGGGACGCCGAGATGAAAAACTGTTTTTT	CASSRIVTGRRDEKLFF
TRBV20-1	.	many	TRBJ1-2	15	TGCAGTGCTAGAGATTTTCGCAGTTTGGACTATGGCTACACCTTC	CSARDFRSLDYGYTF
TRBV6-1	TRBD1	.	TRBJ2-4	14	TGTGCCAGCAGTGGACAGGGGGGTGGTTACATTCAGTACTTC	CASSGQGGGYIQYF
TRBV13	.	few	TRBJ2-7	14	TGTGCCAGCCAACCGGGACTGAAAGCTTCCGAGCAGTACTTC	CASQPGLKASEQYF
TRBV30	TRBD2	many	TRBJ2-7	16	TGTGCCTGGAGTGGACTAGCGGGAGGAAACCCCTACGAGCAGTACTTC	CAWSGLAGGNPYEQYF
TRBV2	TRBD1	many	TRBJ1-1	16	TGTGCCAGCAGTGTCCGGGACAGGTTTCTGGACACTGAAGCTTTCTTT	CASSVRDRFLDTEAFF
TRBV27	.	few	TRBJ2-2	12	TGTGCATCCCGGGACAACACCGGGGAGCTGTTTTTT	CASRDNTGELFF
TRBV10-3	.	few	TRBJ1-4	14	TGTGCCATCAGTGAGAGGGCAGATAATGAAAAACTGTTTTTT	CAISERADNEKLFF
TRBV20-1	TRBD1	.	TRBJ1-2	13	TGCAGTGCTAGACCACAGGGGGTGGGTGGCTACACCTTC	CSARPQGVGGYTF
TRBV7-2	TRBD1	many	TRBJ2-7	17	TGTGCCAGCAGCTTAAGCCTTGGGACAGGATCCTCCGGCGAGCAGTACTTC	CASSLSLGTGSSGEQYF
TRBV20-1	TRBD2	many	TRBJ2-7	15	TGCAGTGCTAGCGAACCCGGGACTAGCCCCTACGAGCAGTACTTC	CSASEPGTSPYEQYF
TRBV5-1	TRBD1	many	TRBJ2-5	15	TGCGCCAGCAGCCCTGACAGGGTTGGGCAAGAGACCCAGTACTTC	CASSPDRVGQETQYF
TRBV28	.	.	TRBJ2-1	13	TGTGCCAGCAGTCACCATAGCCTGGATGAGCAGTTCTTC	CASSHHSLDEQFF
TRBV7-9	.	.	TRBJ2-7	16	TGTGCCAGCAGCTTCGACTACACCTGGGGAACCTACGAGCAGTACTTC	CASSFDYTWGTYEQYF
TRBV20-1	.	few	TRBJ1-5	14	TGCAGTGCTAGGGGGGAACGGAGCAATCAGCCCCAGCATTTT	CSARGERSNQPQHF